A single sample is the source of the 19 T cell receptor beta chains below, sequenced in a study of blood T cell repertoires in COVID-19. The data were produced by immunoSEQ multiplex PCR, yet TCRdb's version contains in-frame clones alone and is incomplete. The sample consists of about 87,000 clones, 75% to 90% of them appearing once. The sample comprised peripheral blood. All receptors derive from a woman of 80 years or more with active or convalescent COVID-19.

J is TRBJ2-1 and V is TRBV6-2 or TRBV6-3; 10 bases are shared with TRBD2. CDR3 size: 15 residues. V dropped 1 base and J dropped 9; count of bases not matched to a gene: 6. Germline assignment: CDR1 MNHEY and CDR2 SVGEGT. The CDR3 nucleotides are TGTGCCAGCAGTTACTTACTAGCGGGAATGGTTGAGCAGTTCTTC. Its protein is CASSYLLAGMVEQFF.

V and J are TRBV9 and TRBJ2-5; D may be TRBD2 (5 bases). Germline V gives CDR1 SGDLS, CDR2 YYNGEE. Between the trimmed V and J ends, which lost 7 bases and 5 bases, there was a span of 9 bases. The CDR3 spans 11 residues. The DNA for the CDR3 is TGTGCCAGCGGGAGCATGGAGACCCAGTACTTC. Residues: CASGSMETQYF.

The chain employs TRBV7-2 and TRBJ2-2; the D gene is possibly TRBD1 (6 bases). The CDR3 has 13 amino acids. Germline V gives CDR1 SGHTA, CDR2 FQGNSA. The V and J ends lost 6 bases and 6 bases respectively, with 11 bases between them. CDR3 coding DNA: TGTGCCAGCAGGAAGCAGGGGTCCGGGGAGCTGTTTTTT. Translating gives CASRKQGSGELFF.

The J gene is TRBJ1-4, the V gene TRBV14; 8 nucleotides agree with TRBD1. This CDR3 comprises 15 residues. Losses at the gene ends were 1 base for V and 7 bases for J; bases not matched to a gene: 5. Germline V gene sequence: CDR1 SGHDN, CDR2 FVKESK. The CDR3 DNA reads TGTGCCAGCAGCCAAGTTCAGGGGGCAGGTGAAAAACTGTTTTTT. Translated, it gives CASSQVQGAGEKLFF.

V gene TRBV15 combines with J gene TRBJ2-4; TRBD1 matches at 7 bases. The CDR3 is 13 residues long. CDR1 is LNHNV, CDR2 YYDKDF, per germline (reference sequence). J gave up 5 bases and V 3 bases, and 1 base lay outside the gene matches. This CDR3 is CATSRGTENIQYF. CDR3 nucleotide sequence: TGTGCCACCAGCAGGGGGACAGAAAACATTCAGTACTTC.

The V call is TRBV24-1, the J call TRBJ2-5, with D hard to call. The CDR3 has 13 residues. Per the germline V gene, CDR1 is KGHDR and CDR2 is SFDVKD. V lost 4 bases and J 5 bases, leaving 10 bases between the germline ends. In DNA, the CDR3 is TGTGCCACCAGTGACCCCCCCAGGGAGACCCAGTACTTC. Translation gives CATSDPPRETQYF.

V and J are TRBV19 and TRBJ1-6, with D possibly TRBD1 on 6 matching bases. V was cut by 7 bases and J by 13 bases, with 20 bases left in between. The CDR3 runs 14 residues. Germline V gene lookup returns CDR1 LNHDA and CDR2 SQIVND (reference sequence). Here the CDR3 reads CASTPDRNGPPLHF. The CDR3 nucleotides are TGTGCCAGTACTCCGGACAGAAACGGCCCCCCCCTCCACTTT.

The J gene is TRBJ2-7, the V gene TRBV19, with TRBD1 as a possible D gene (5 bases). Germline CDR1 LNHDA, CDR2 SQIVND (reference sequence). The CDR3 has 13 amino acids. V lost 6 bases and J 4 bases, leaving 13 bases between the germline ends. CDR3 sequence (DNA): TGTGCCAGTAGAGGGGATCAGTTTTACGAGCAGTACTTC. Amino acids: CASRGDQFYEQYF.

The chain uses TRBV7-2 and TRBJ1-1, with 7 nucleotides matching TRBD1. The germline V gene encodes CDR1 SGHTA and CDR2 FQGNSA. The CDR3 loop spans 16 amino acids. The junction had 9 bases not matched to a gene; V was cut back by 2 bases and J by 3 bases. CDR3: CASSLKGASSYTEAFF. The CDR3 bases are TGTGCCAGCAGCTTAAAGGGGGCTAGTTCGTACACTGAAGCTTTCTTT.

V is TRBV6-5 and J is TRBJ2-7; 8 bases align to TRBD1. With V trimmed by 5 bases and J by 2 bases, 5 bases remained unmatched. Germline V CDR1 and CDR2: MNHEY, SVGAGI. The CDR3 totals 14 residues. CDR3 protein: CASSRQGLTYEQYF. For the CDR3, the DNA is TGTGCCAGCAGTAGACAGGGGTTAACCTACGAGCAGTACTTC.

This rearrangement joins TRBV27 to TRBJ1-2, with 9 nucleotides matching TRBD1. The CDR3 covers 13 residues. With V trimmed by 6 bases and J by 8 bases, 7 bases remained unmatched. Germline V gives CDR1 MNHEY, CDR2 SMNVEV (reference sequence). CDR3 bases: TGTGCCAGCAGAATGACAGGGGGGGAAGGCTACACCTTC. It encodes CASRMTGGEGYTF.

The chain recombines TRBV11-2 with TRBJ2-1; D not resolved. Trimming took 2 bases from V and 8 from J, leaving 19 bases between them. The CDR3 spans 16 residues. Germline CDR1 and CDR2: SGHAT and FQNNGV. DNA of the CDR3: TGTGCCAGCAGCTTACCCGTAAGACTCGGGTGGCATGAGCAGTTCTTC. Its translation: CASSLPVRLGWHEQFF.

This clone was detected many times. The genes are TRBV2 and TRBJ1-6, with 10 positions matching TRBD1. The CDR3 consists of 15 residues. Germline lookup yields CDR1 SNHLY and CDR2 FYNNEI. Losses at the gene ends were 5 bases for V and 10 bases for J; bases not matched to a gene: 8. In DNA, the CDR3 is TGTGCCAGCAGTAGACAGGGGGCTACGGGGTCACCCCTCCACTTT. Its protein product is CASSRQGATGSPLHF.

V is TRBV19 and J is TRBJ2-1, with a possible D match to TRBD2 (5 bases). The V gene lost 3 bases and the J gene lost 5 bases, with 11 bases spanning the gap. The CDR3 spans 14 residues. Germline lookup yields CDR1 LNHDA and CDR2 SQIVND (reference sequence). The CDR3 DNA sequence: TGTGCCAGTAGTATGAGCGGCGTGGACAATGAGCAGTTCTTC. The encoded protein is CASSMSGVDNEQFF.

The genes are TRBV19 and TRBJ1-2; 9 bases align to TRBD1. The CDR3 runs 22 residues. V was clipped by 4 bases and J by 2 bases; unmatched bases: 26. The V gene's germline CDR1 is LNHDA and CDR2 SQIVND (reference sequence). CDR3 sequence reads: CASSTSFIQTFEDRGLNYGYTF. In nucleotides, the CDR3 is TGTGCCAGTAGTACCTCCTTTATACAAACTTTTGAAGACAGGGGGTTGAACTATGGCTACACCTTC.

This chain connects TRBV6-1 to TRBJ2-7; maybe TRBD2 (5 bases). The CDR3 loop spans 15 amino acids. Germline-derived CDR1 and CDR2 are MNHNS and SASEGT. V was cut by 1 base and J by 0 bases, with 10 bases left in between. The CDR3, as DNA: TGTGCCAGCAGTGAAGACTGGGAGTTCTCCTACGAGCAGTACTTC. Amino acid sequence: CASSEDWEFSYEQYF.

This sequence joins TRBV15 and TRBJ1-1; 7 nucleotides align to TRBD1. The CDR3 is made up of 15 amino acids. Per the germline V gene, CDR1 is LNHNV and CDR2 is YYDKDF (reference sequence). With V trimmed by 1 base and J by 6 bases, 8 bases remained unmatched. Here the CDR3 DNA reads TGTGCCACCAGCAGAGGATCAGGGGGTTCCCCTGAAGCTTTCTTT. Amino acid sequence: CATSRGSGGSPEAFF. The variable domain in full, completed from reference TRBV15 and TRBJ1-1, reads DAMVIQNPRYQVTQFGKPVTLSCSQTLNHNVMYWYQQKSSQAPKLLFHYYDKDFNNEADTPDNFQSRRPNTSFCFLDIRSPGLGDTAMYLCATSRGSGGSPEAFFGQGTRLTVV.

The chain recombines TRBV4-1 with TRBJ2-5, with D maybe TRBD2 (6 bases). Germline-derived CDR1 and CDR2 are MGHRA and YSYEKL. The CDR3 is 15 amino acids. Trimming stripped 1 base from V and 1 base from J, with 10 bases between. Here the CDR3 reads CASSQGRGTQETQYF. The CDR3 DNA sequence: TGCGCCAGCAGCCAAGGGAGGGGTACCCAAGAGACCCAGTACTTC.

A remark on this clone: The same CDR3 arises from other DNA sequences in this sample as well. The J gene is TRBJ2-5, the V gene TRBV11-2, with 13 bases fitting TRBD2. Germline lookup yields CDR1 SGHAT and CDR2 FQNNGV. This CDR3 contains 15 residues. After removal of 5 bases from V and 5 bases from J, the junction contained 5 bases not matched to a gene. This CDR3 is CASSPGLAGVETQYF. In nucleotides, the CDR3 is TGTGCCAGCAGCCCCGGACTAGCGGGAGTCGAGACCCAGTACTTC. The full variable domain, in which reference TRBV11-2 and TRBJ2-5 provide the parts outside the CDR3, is EAGVAQSPRYKIIEKRQSVAFWCNPISGHATLYWYQQILGQGPKLLIQFQNNGVVDDSQLPKDRFSAERLKGVDSTLKIQPAKLEDSAVYLCASSPGLAGVETQYFGPGTRLLVL.